The 3 T cell receptor beta chains below come from one sample, sequenced in a study of low-dose radiotherapy and immunotherapy resistance in tumors. TRAV- and TRBV-specific primers, spanning alpha and beta chains, primed first-strand cDNA. TCR amplification involved 20 to 25 PCR cycles with a constant-region primer and V-primer adapter. One entry per CDR3 protein results from TCRdb running MiXCR on the reads. Of about 10,000 distinct CDR3 sequences listed, 50% to 65% are singletons. The receptors shown here come from a human donor with advanced metastatic prostate, ovarian, gallbladder or colorectal cancer (not recorded which). This table probably holds off-target reads from a library built for another chain.

The chain carries TRBV5-6 and TRBJ1-6; D uncertain. Per the germline V gene, CDR1 is SGHDT and CDR2 is YYEEEE. The CDR3 totals 15 residues. Deletions cut 1 base from V and 7 bases from J, with 12 bases between. CDR3 DNA sequence: TGTGCCAGCAGCTTGTCGCAGTCGGGGAATTCACCCCTCCACTTT. Translated, it gives CASSLSQSGNSPLHF.

This chain uses TRBV18 with TRBJ2-1, with 12 bases aligning to TRBD2. The CDR3 loop spans 16 amino acids. CDR1 is KGHSH, CDR2 LQKENI, per germline. Germline trimming cut 4 bases from V and 2 bases from J; bases unmatched to any gene: 3. The chain's CDR3 is CASSLWTSGTYNEQFF. DNA for the CDR3: TGTGCCAGCTCACTTTGGACTAGCGGGACCTACAATGAGCAGTTCTTC.

This chain joins TRBV29-1 and TRBJ2-1; no clear D. Per germline, CDR1 SQVTM and CDR2 ANQGSEA. Trimming took 6 bases from V and 8 from J, leaving 17 bases between them. The CDR3 is made up of 13 amino acids. CDR3 in DNA: TGCAGCGTACGAATGCCTATAGCTGATGAGCAGTTCTTC. As protein: CSVRMPIADEQFF.